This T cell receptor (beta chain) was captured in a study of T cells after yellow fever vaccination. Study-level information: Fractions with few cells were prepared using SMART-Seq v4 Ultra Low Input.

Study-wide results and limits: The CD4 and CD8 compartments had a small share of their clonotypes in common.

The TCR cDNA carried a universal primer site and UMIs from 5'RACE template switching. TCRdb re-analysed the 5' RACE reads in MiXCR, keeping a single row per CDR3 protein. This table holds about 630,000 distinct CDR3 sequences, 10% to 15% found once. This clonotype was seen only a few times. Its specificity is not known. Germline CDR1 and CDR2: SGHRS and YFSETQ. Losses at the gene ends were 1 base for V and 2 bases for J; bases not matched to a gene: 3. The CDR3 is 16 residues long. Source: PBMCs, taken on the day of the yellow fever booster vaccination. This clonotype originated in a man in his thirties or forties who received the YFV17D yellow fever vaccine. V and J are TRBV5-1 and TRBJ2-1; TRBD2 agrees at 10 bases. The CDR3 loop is CASSLSLAGAYNEQFF. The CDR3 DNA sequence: TGCGCCAGCAGCTTGTCCCTAGCGGGGGCCTACAATGAGCAGTTCTTC.